Below are 22 T cell receptor beta chains sequenced from a single sample in a study of blood T cells in healthy people across ages. Alongside a J-beta primer mix, a sample-barcoded 5' primer served in a second PCR lasting 7 to 11 cycles. A single record per CDR3 protein comes from TCRdb applying MiXCR to the 5' RACE reads. The sample records 1.2 million to 1.5 million distinct CDR3 sequences, approximately 59% being singletons. Material for sequencing was blood. These receptor sequences come from a man aged 18 to 30 in good health.

This chain links TRBV20-1 with TRBJ2-5; 9 bases match TRBD2. The J call may be in error: the DNA end matches TRBJ2-7 better. In germline, CDR1 is DFQATT, CDR2 SNEGSKA (reference sequence). The length of the CDR3 is 13 residues. The DNA for the CDR3 is TGCAGTGCCAGGACTAGCGAATACTACGAGCAGTACTTC. Amino acid sequence: CSARTSEYYEQYF.

The rearrangement joins TRBV25-1 to TRBJ1-1; 11 bases line up with TRBD1. V lost 10 bases to trimming and J lost 4 bases; unmatched junction nucleotides: 2. The CDR3 consists of 12 residues. Per germline, CDR1 MGHDK and CDR2 SYGVNS. The CDR3 region has the DNA TGTGCCACCGGGACAGGGGGCACTGAAGCTTTCTTT. Protein: CATGTGGTEAFF.

This clonotype has only a few counts. J is TRBJ2-5 and V is TRBV25-1; possibly TRBD2 for D (6 bases). The end of the DNA aligns better with TRBJ2-7, so the J call may be wrong. The CDR3 totals 13 residues. The germline V gene has CDR1 MGHDK and CDR2 SYGVNS. The chain's CDR3 is CASSISVGGEQYF. As DNA, the CDR3 is TGTGCCAGCAGTATTTCGGTGGGGGGCGAGCAGTACTTC.

The chain joins TRBV4-1 to TRBJ2-5; D gene ambiguous. The J call may be in error: the DNA end matches TRBJ2-7 better. The germline V gene has CDR1 MGHRA and CDR2 YSYEKL. This CDR3 has 14 amino acids. The CDR3 here is CASSQDWASHEQYF. Here the CDR3 DNA reads TGCGCCAGCAGCCAAGATTGGGCCAGCCACGAGCAGTACTTC.

The rearrangement links TRBV20-1 to TRBJ1-5; a possible D gene is TRBD1 (6 bases). Germline lookup yields CDR1 DFQATT and CDR2 SNEGSKA (reference sequence). The CDR3 totals 16 residues. V lost 4 bases, J lost 0 bases, and 16 bases lay in between. The CDR3 DNA reads as TGCAGTGCTACCGATACATGGACAGATAGCAATCAGCCCCAGCATTTT. It encodes CSATDTWTDSNQPQHF.

V usage is TRBV20-1 and J usage is TRBJ2-1, with TRBD2 matching over 9 bases. CDR3 length equals 14 residues. From germline, CDR1 is DFQATT and CDR2 SNEGSKA (reference sequence). Trimming at V came to 7 bases and at J to 6 bases, leaving 10 bases not matched to a gene. CDR3 sequence: CSGTGTSKVNEQFF. As DNA, the CDR3 is TGCAGTGGGACGGGGACTAGCAAGGTCAATGAGCAGTTCTTC.

The V gene is TRBV6-2 or TRBV6-3, the J gene TRBJ2-1; the match to TRBD1 covers 9 bases. This CDR3 spans 15 amino acids. Germline CDR1 and CDR2: MNHEY and SVGEGT. Trimming removed 5 bases from V and 10 bases from J; junction bases left unmatched: 12. CDR3 loop: CASSHFGTGRHEQFF. The DNA for the CDR3 is TGTGCCAGCAGTCATTTTGGGACAGGGCGTCACGAGCAGTTCTTC.

The J gene is TRBJ2-1, the V gene TRBV2; 8 nucleotides line up with TRBD2. CDR1 and CDR2 from the germline V gene are SNHLY and FYNNEI. The CDR3 length is 14 residues. V lost 4 bases and J lost 4; bases outside the gene matches: 3. The CDR3 nucleotides read TGTGCCAGCAGTGGGGAGCGGGAGTACAATGAGCAGTTCTTC. Protein product: CASSGEREYNEQFF.

This rearrangement joins TRBV12-5 to TRBJ2-1, with D perhaps TRBD2 (5 bases). Germline CDR1 LGHNT, CDR2 FRNRAP. The CDR3 sequence is 16 residues long. V was cut by 6 bases and J by 1 base, with 16 bases left in between. The CDR3 DNA follows: TGTGCTAGTGGGGGTAGCGAGCCCCAGTCCTACAATGAGCAGTTCTTC. This sequence encodes CASGGSEPQSYNEQFF.

The genes are TRBV20-1 and TRBJ2-3, with a weak D call TRBD2 (6 bases). This CDR3 has 15 residues. Germline V gives CDR1 DFQATT, CDR2 SNEGSKA (reference sequence). V lost 4 bases and J lost 1, with 15 bases in between. The CDR3 region is CSANLGGYRTDTQYF. Written as DNA, the CDR3 is TGCAGTGCTAATCTGGGGGGATACCGCACAGATACGCAGTATTTT.

The chain couples TRBV6-5 to TRBJ2-7; 13 positions match TRBD2. This CDR3 has 14 residues. Germline loops: CDR1 MNHEY, CDR2 SVGAGI. The trim removed 8 bases at V and 7 bases at J, leaving 8 bases unmatched. The CDR3 loop reads CASQGLAGKNEQYF. CDR3 in DNA: TGTGCCAGCCAGGGACTAGCGGGAAAGAATGAGCAGTACTTC.

The V and J genes are TRBV10-1 and TRBJ2-3, with D hard to call. Trimming pared 8 bases from V and 6 bases from J, leaving 15 bases between. The CDR3 has 13 amino acids. The germline gives CDR1 WNHNN, CDR2 SYGVQD (reference sequence). CDR3 sequence reads: CASAKGSLDTQYF. The CDR3 nucleotides are TGCGCCAGCGCCAAAGGGTCACTTGATACGCAGTATTTT.

The V gene is TRBV7-9, the J gene TRBJ1-2; tentative D call: TRBD1 (5 bases). V lost 1 base and J lost 4, with 13 bases in between. Germline V gives CDR1 SEHNR, CDR2 FQNEAQ (reference sequence). The CDR3 contains 15 residues. CDR3 sequence (DNA): TGTGCCAGCAGCTTAGGGGACTTGCTCATCTATGGCTACACCTTC. It translates to CASSLGDLLIYGYTF.

The chain employs TRBV9 and TRBJ2-7; 8 bases are a match to TRBD2. V lost 3 bases and J lost 2; bases outside the gene matches: 4. In germline, CDR1 is SGDLS, CDR2 YYNGEE. The CDR3 is 14 amino acids. The CDR3 is CASSDGTRPYEQYF. CDR3 sequence (DNA): TGTGCCAGCAGCGACGGGACTAGACCCTACGAGCAGTACTTC.

The rearrangement links TRBV27 to TRBJ2-3; the D is unclear. The CDR3 loop spans 15 amino acids. The germline V and J ends were trimmed by 5 bases and 2 bases, with 14 bases remaining between them. The germline V gene has CDR1 MNHEY and CDR2 SMNVEV (reference sequence). Written as DNA, the CDR3 is TGTGCCAGCAGTGCCCGATACACTTTCACAGATACGCAGTATTTT. Its translation: CASSARYTFTDTQYF.

The V call is TRBV14, the J call TRBJ2-1, with a weak D call TRBD1 (6 bases). CDR1 SGHDN and CDR2 FVKESK come from the germline V gene. V lost 0 bases and J lost 4, with 13 bases in between. The CDR3 consists of 16 residues. DNA of the CDR3: TGTGCCAGCAGCCAAGACCGGACAGCGCTTTACAATGAGCAGTTCTTC. This codes for CASSQDRTALYNEQFF.

J is TRBJ2-1 and V is TRBV12-3 or TRBV12-4; tentative D call: TRBD2 (5 bases). The CDR3 sequence is 17 residues long. V was clipped by 2 bases and J by 6 bases, with 20 bases between them. The CDR3 nucleotides read TGTGCCAGCAGTTTACTCCCCCTTCGGGGTCCATCCAATGAGCAGTTCTTC. Amino acid sequence: CASSLLPLRGPSNEQFF.

The V and J genes are TRBV7-9 and TRBJ2-5; 7 positions agree with TRBD1. This CDR3 comprises 13 residues. From germline, CDR1 is SEHNR and CDR2 FQNEAQ (reference sequence). The ends lost 10 bases at V and 7 bases at J; junction bases unmatched: 12. The CDR3 loop reads CATQLQGIGTQYF. CDR3 coding DNA: TGTGCCACCCAACTACAGGGGATTGGGACCCAGTACTTC.

This chain connects TRBV6-6 to TRBJ1-2; D is possibly TRBD1 (6 bases). This CDR3 comprises 12 residues. The V gene's germline CDR1 is MNHNY and CDR2 SVGAGI (reference sequence). The CDR3, as DNA: TGTGGGAGCCGCGGGACATTGTATGGCTACACCTTC. Protein: CGSRGTLYGYTF.

V is TRBV6-6 and J is TRBJ2-5, with D possibly called TRBD1 or TRBD2 (7 bases each). Germline CDR1 and CDR2: MNHNY and SVGAGI (reference sequence). Trimming took 1 base from V and 4 from J, leaving 16 bases between them. The CDR3 is 16 residues long. DNA for the CDR3: TGTGCCAGCAGTTACTGGACTGACAGGGAGGGAGAGACCCAGTACTTC. Protein sequence: CASSYWTDREGETQYF.

The V gene is TRBV28, the J gene TRBJ1-2, with D possibly TRBD1 on 6 matching bases. V was clipped by 5 bases and J by 4 bases, with 14 bases between them. Looked up from germline, CDR1 is MDHEN and CDR2 is SYDVKM. The CDR3 runs to 14 residues. CDR3 region: CASSLPGEGYGYTF. The CDR3 DNA is TGTGCCAGCAGTCTCCCAGGGGAGGGCTATGGCTACACCTTC.

This clonotype was seen just once. V usage is TRBV10-3 and J usage is TRBJ1-6; D is unclear. Germline V gene lookup returns CDR1 ENHRY and CDR2 SYGVKD. This CDR3 spans 15 amino acids. V dropped 3 bases and J dropped 4 bases, with 10 bases sitting between them. CDR3 protein: CAISESANYNSPLHF. The CDR3 bases are TGTGCCATCAGTGAATCAGCAAATTATAATTCACCCCTCCACTTT.